These 27 T cell receptor beta chains were all obtained from the same sample, sequenced in a study of blood T cell repertoires in COVID-19. The repertoire was sequenced with immunoSEQ multiplex PCR; TCRdb's copy has only in-frame clones and lacks some. The sample holds approximately 200,000 clones, approximately 86% seen once. The source material was PBMCs or T cells enriched from blood (not recorded which). The receptors come from a woman younger than 45 who had been exposed to COVID-19.

V and J are TRBV9 and TRBJ1-5; tentative D call: TRBD1 (6 bases). Trimming shortened V by 0 bases and J by 4 bases, and 11 bases separated the two germline ends. This CDR3 region has 15 residues. Germline lookup yields CDR1 SGDLS and CDR2 YYNGEE. CDR3 sequence reads: CASSVEGTPNQPQHF. DNA for the CDR3: TGTGCCAGCAGCGTAGAGGGGACACCGAATCAGCCCCAGCATTTT.

The gene calls are TRBV3-1 (or the pseudogene TRBV3-2) and TRBJ2-1; 11 positions agree with TRBD2. In germline, CDR1 is LGHDT, CDR2 YNNKEL (reference sequence). With V trimmed by 3 bases and J by 4 bases, 5 bases remained unmatched. There are 16 residues in the CDR3. The CDR3 DNA is TGTGCCAGCAGCCATGCACTAGCGGGGGATTACAATGAGCAGTTCTTC. Protein: CASSHALAGDYNEQFF.

This rearrangement joins TRBV4-2 to TRBJ1-1; tentatively, D is TRBD1 (5 bases). V gave up 2 bases and J gave up 7 bases, with 8 bases separating them. Germline-derived CDR1 and CDR2 are LGHNA and YNFKEQ. CDR3 length equals 12 residues. Written as DNA, the CDR3 is TGTGCCAGCAGCCAACATCAGGGTGAAGCTTTCTTT. This translates into CASSQHQGEAFF.

The chain joins TRBV2 to TRBJ1-1; 7 nucleotides align to TRBD1. Per the germline V gene, CDR1 is SNHLY and CDR2 is FYNNEI. CDR3 size: 14 residues. With 6 bases clipped from V and 1 base from J, the junction kept 5 bases outside the gene matches. The CDR3 loop reads CASRGDRKNTEAFF. The CDR3 coding sequence is TGTGCCAGCAGGGGGGACAGAAAGAACACTGAAGCTTTCTTT.

The V and J genes are TRBV27 and TRBJ1-1, with a possible D match to TRBD1 (5 bases). The CDR3 is 16 residues long. Looked up from germline, CDR1 is MNHEY and CDR2 is SMNVEV (reference sequence). V lost 6 bases, J lost 5 bases, and 22 bases lay in between. The CDR3 coding sequence is TGTGCCAGCAGCCCCTCGGGGGGTGAGACGCAGACTGAAGCTTTCTTT. Translation gives CASSPSGGETQTEAFF.

The chain carries TRBV5-1 and TRBJ1-2; 7 bases map to TRBD1. V shed 4 bases, J shed 7 bases, and the junction held 7 bases outside the gene matches. The CDR3 loop spans 13 amino acids. CDR1 and CDR2 from the germline V gene are SGHRS and YFSETQ. CDR3 DNA: TGCGCCAGCAGCCCGACAGGGAATGGTGGCTACACCTTC. This translates into CASSPTGNGGYTF.

The chain links TRBV21-1 to TRBJ1-5. TRBV21-1 is a recognized pseudogene. The CDR3 spans 15 residues. The CDR3: CASSGRTGGNQPQHF. The CDR3 DNA sequence: TGTGCCAGCAGCGGCCGGACGGGGGGCAATCAGCCCCAGCATTTT.

The gene calls are TRBV6-5 and TRBJ1-1, with 7 nucleotides matching TRBD1. Germline trimming cut 6 bases from V and 10 bases from J; bases unmatched to any gene: 5. Germline loops: CDR1 MNHEY, CDR2 SVGAGI. The length of the CDR3 is 11 residues. The CDR3 DNA reads TGTGCCAGCAGGCGACAGGGTTCAGCTTTCTTT. Translated, it gives CASRRQGSAFF.

The V call is TRBV30, the J call TRBJ1-2; no clear D gene. Trimming took off 2 bases at V and 3 bases at J, with 7 bases between the two ends. In germline, CDR1 is GTSNPN, CDR2 SVGIG (reference sequence). The CDR3 length is 12 residues. Written as DNA, the CDR3 is TGTGCCTGGAGTCCAGGCTACTATGGCTACACCTTC. This codes for CAWSPGYYGYTF. Using reference TRBV30 and TRBJ1-2 for the parts outside the CDR3, the full variable domain is SQTIHQWPATLVQPVGSPLSLECTVEGTSNPNLYWYRQAAGRGLQLLFYSVGIGQISSEVPQNLSASRPQDRQFILSSKKLLLSDSGFYLCAWSPGYYGYTFGSGTRLTVV.

The chain employs TRBV6-2 or TRBV6-3 and TRBJ1-5, with 8 bases fitting TRBD1. The junction had 15 bases not matched to a gene; V was cut back by 6 bases and J by 5 bases. The CDR3 runs to 17 residues. Germline-derived CDR1 and CDR2 are MNHEY and SVGEGT. CDR3 nucleotide sequence: TGTGCCAGCAGCCGACAGGGGACGCTCACCCATGATCAGCCCCAGCATTTT. Protein sequence: CASSRQGTLTHDQPQHF.

This clone was found a few times. The chain is built from TRBV30 and TRBJ1-3; D is unclear. With 1 base removed from V and 1 base from J, the gap between germline ends came to 8 bases. There are 14 residues in the CDR3. Germline CDR1 and CDR2: GTSNPN and SVGIG (reference sequence). The CDR3 DNA follows: TGTGCCTGGAGTGCGGGGATATCTGGAAACACCATATATTTT. Translation: CAWSAGISGNTIYF.

The chain uses TRBV11-2 and TRBJ2-5; 10 bases agree with TRBD2. Trimming cost V 5 bases and J 5 bases; bases outside gene matches: 14. The CDR3 covers 17 residues. Germline V lookup: CDR1 SGHAT, CDR2 FQNNGV. This CDR3 is CASSLGGAGGRRETQYF. The CDR3 DNA follows: TGTGCCAGCAGCCTCGGGGGAGCGGGGGGGCGGCGGGAGACCCAGTACTTC.

The chain couples TRBV18 to TRBJ1-2, with D tentatively TRBD1 (6 bases). The CDR3 runs to 16 residues. The germline CDR1 and CDR2 sequences are KGHSH and LQKENI. V was trimmed by 3 bases and J by 0 bases, leaving 14 bases between them. The CDR3 sequence: CASSPLWTDTNYGYTF. The CDR3 DNA is TGTGCCAGCTCACCTCTGTGGACAGATACTAACTATGGCTACACCTTC.

With respect to this clone: Other DNA sequences in this sample translate to the same CDR3. CDR3 in DNA: TGTGCCTGGAGTGTACGGCGGGGGGCTGGCGAGCAGTACTTC. This translates into CAWSVRRGAGEQYF. The genes are TRBV30 and TRBJ2-7, with 8 bases aligning to TRBD2. The V gene end was trimmed by 0 bases and the J gene end by 6 bases; junction bases not matched to a gene: 7. Germline CDR1 GTSNPN, CDR2 SVGIG (reference sequence). The CDR3 is 14 residues long.

The CDR3 sequence is CASSVEQGKNTIYF. CDR3 nucleotides: TGTGCCAGCAGCGTAGAACAGGGAAAAAACACCATATATTTT. The chain links TRBV9 to TRBJ1-3; TRBD1 is a possible D gene (6 bases). There are 14 residues in the CDR3. V was pared by 0 bases and J by 6 bases, with 10 bases between. Germline V gene lookup returns CDR1 SGDLS and CDR2 YYNGEE.

This clone was observed a handful of times. The J gene is TRBJ2-3, the V gene TRBV19; 7 bases line up with TRBD2. The V and J ends lost 6 bases and 5 bases, in that order; junction bases with no gene match: 11. The CDR3 consists of 15 residues. CDR1 LNHDA and CDR2 SQIVND come from the germline V gene (reference sequence). The CDR3 sequence is CASRGAGIGVDTQYF. CDR3 DNA sequence: TGTGCCAGTAGAGGAGCGGGGATTGGTGTAGATACGCAGTATTTT.

The sample holds a few counts of this clone. V usage is TRBV7-2 and J usage is TRBJ2-2; 9 bases match TRBD2. The CDR3 loop spans 16 amino acids. Trimming removed 7 bases from V and 4 bases from J; junction bases left unmatched: 10. Germline-derived CDR1 and CDR2 are SGHTA and FQGNSA. The CDR3: CASTETGLARTGELFF. DNA of the CDR3: TGTGCCAGCACCGAGACGGGACTAGCCCGCACCGGGGAGCTGTTTTTT.

The chain employs TRBV3-1 (or the pseudogene TRBV3-2) and TRBJ1-5, with 8 bases matching TRBD1. J gave up 6 bases and V 3 bases, and 4 bases lay outside the gene matches. Germline assignment: CDR1 LGHDT and CDR2 YNNKEL (reference sequence). This CDR3 is built from 14 residues. CDR3 protein: CASSHTGGGQPQHF. CDR3 DNA sequence: TGTGCCAGCAGCCACACAGGGGGAGGTCAGCCCCAGCATTTT.

V is TRBV29-1 and J is TRBJ1-5, with D maybe TRBD1 (6 bases). The germline V gene has CDR1 SQVTM and CDR2 ANQGSEA. V was shortened by 1 base and J by 0 bases, with 16 bases between the two germline ends. The CDR3 spans 17 residues. The CDR3 reads CSVEARGGGHSNQPQHF. As DNA, the CDR3 is TGCAGCGTTGAAGCCCGCGGCGGGGGACATAGCAATCAGCCCCAGCATTTT.

The V and J genes are TRBV5-3 and TRBJ1-3; D unclear. TRBV5-3 is an open reading frame whose function is uncertain. V gave up 7 bases and J gave up 0 bases, with 17 bases separating them. The CDR3 is 16 residues long. For the CDR3, the DNA is TGTGCCAGAGCACGTCGTGGGCAGCACTCTGGAAACACCATATATTTT. It encodes CARARRGQHSGNTIYF.

This chain joins TRBV19 and TRBJ1-1; D is uncertain. CDR3 length: 16 amino acids. V was shortened by 4 bases and J by 0 bases, with 15 bases between the two germline ends. Germline V CDR1 and CDR2: LNHDA, SQIVND (reference sequence). CDR3 DNA sequence: TGTGCCAGTAGTAAGACCTCCTCGGGTGTGAACACTGAAGCTTTCTTT. Amino acids: CASSKTSSGVNTEAFF. Drawing the rest from reference TRBV19 and TRBJ1-1, the complete variable domain is DGGITQSPKYLFRKEGQNVTLSCEQNLNHDAMYWYRQDPGQGLRLIYYSQIVNDFQKGDIAEGYSVSREKKESFPLTVTSAQKNPTAFYLCASSKTSSGVNTEAFFGQGTRLTVV.

This clone came up once. The chain has TRBV5-4 and TRBJ2-7; TRBD2 matches at 13 bases. J gave up 3 bases and V 4 bases, and 4 bases lay outside the gene matches. From germline, CDR1 is SGHNT and CDR2 YYREEE (reference sequence). The CDR3 runs to 15 residues. The CDR3 reads CASSTGTSGVYEQYF. The CDR3 bases are TGTGCCAGCAGCACCGGGACTAGCGGGGTCTACGAGCAGTACTTC.

The gene calls are TRBV30 and TRBJ1-6; perhaps TRBD1 as D (6 bases). V was pared by 5 bases and J by 6 bases, with 14 bases between. Germline V CDR1 and CDR2: GTSNPN, SVGIG (reference sequence). The CDR3 consists of 14 residues. DNA of the CDR3: TGTGCCTGGCAACAGGGCCAAGCTAATTCACCCCTCCACTTT. Translated, it gives CAWQQGQANSPLHF.

V and J are TRBV7-2 and TRBJ1-2, with unresolved D. V lost 3 bases and J 8 bases, leaving 7 bases between the germline ends. Germline-derived CDR1 and CDR2 are SGHTA and FQGNSA. CDR3 size: 11 residues. The CDR3 reads CASSLGGGYTF. Here the CDR3 DNA reads TGTGCCAGCAGCTTGGGAGGAGGCTACACCTTC.

The V and J genes are TRBV3-1 (or the pseudogene TRBV3-2) and TRBJ2-4; 15 positions agree with TRBD2. The V gene's germline CDR1 is LGHDT and CDR2 YNNKEL (reference sequence). The length of the CDR3 is 18 residues. V lost 6 bases, J lost 0 bases, and 6 bases stayed unmatched. CDR3 protein: CASSTGLAGGLAKNIQYF. CDR3 coding DNA: TGTGCCAGCAGTACGGGACTAGCGGGGGGCCTAGCCAAAAACATTCAGTACTTC.

This clone has a count of ten or more. The chain carries TRBV7-8 and TRBJ2-6; TRBD2 might be the D (6 bases). The germline V and J ends were trimmed by 5 bases and 0 bases, with 17 bases remaining between them. This CDR3 comprises 18 residues. The germline gives CDR1 SGHVS, CDR2 FQNEAQ. The CDR3 DNA follows: TGTGCCAGCAGCCCCAAGAGGCGGGGACTCTCTGGGGCCAACGTCCTGACTTTC. Translated, it gives CASSPKRRGLSGANVLTF.

The chain employs TRBV6-5 and TRBJ1-3; 8 positions match TRBD1. The CDR3 sequence is 15 residues long. Germline V gene sequence: CDR1 MNHEY, CDR2 SVGAGI. V shed 6 bases and J 4 bases; nucleotides not matched to a gene: 8. CDR3 sequence reads: CASRRTGSGGNTIYF. CDR3 DNA: TGTGCCAGCAGGCGGACAGGGTCGGGAGGAAACACCATATATTTT.